This T cell receptor beta chain stems from a study of blood T cell repertoires in COVID-19. The CDR3 totals 12 residues. J was trimmed by 7 bases and V by 6 bases; bases with no gene match: 6. Germline CDR1 reads SQVTM; CDR2 reads ANQGSEA. Authors' analysis steps: Amplification of reference gene primers was used by the study to estimate nucleated cell counts. The repertoire was sequenced with immunoSEQ multiplex PCR; TCRdb's copy has only in-frame clones and lacks some. V, J and clone size were drawn from that table, and D and trimming were deduced from the DNA. The table has 40,000 to 50,000 clones, over 75% seen once.

V gene TRBV29-1 combines with J gene TRBJ2-1; TRBD1 matches 7 bases. Sequencing input: peripheral blood. The TCR sequence derives from a human donor in a cohort sampled during active COVID-19. CDR3 sequence reads: CSVLLQGNEQFF. In nucleotides, the CDR3 is TGCAGCGTCCTACTACAGGGGAATGAGCAGTTCTTC.